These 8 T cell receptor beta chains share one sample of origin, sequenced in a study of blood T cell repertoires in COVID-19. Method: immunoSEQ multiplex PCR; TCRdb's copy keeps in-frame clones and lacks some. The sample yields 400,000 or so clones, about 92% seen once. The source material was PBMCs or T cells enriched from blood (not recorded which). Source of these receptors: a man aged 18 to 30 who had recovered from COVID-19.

CDR3 coding DNA: TGCGCCAGCAGCCCCTACACTAGCGGTAGCTACAATGAGCAGTTCTTC. Protein sequence: CASSPYTSGSYNEQFF. The chain combines TRBV5-1 with TRBJ2-1; TRBD2 aligns across 8 bases. Germline values: CDR1 SGHRS, CDR2 YFSETQ. Trimming removed 4 bases from V and 3 bases from J; junction bases left unmatched: 9. The CDR3 has 16 amino acids.

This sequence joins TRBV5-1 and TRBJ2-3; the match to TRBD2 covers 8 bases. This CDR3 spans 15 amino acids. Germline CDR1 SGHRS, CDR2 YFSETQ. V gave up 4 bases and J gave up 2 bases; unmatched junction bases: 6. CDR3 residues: CASSLLADYTDTQYF. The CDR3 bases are TGCGCCAGCAGCCTACTAGCGGACTACACAGATACGCAGTATTTT.

Written as DNA, the CDR3 is TGCAGCGTTCGACAGCCATCAGCCGATGGCTACACCTTC. This translates into CSVRQPSADGYTF. This chain joins TRBV29-1 and TRBJ1-2; tentative D call: TRBD1 (5 bases). This CDR3 has 13 residues. Germline-derived CDR1 and CDR2 are SQVTM and ANQGSEA. V dropped 5 bases and J dropped 6 bases, with 16 bases sitting between them.

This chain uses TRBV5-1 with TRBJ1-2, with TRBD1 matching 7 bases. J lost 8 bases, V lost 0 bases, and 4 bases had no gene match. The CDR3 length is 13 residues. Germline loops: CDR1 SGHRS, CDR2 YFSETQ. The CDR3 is CASSLDRGSGYTF. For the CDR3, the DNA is TGCGCCAGCAGCTTGGACAGGGGAAGCGGCTACACCTTC.

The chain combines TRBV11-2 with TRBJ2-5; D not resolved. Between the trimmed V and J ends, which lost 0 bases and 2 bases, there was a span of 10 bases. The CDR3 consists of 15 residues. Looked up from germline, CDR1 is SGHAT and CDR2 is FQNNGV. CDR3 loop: CASSLDLAKQETQYF. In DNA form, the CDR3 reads TGTGCCAGCAGCTTAGATTTGGCCAAACAAGAGACCCAGTACTTC. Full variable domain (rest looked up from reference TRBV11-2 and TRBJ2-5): EAGVAQSPRYKIIEKRQSVAFWCNPISGHATLYWYQQILGQGPKLLIQFQNNGVVDDSQLPKDRFSAERLKGVDSTLKIQPAKLEDSAVYLCASSLDLAKQETQYFGPGTRLLVL.

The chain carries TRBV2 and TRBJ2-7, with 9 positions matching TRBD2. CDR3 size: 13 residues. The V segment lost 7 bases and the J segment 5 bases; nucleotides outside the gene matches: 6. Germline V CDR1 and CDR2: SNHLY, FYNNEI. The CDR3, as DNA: TGTGCCAGCAACCTAGCGGGATACAACGAGCAGTACTTC. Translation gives CASNLAGYNEQYF.

This CDR3 is CASSPGQGYYGYTF. Written as DNA, the CDR3 is TGTGCCAGCAGTCCGGGACAGGGATATTATGGCTACACCTTC. This rearrangement joins TRBV27 to TRBJ1-2, with TRBD1 identical over 9 bases. With V trimmed by 5 bases and J by 5 bases, 6 bases remained unmatched. The CDR3 is made up of 14 amino acids. Germline CDR1 MNHEY, CDR2 SMNVEV (reference sequence).

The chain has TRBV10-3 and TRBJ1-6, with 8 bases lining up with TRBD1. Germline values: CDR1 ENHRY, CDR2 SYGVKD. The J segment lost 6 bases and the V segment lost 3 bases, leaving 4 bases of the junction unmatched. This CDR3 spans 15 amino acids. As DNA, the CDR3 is TGTGCCATCAGTGAACAGGGGGTGGTTAATTCACCCCTCCACTTT. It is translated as CAISEQGVVNSPLHF.